Described below is a single T cell receptor beta chain sequence and its context. CDR3 length: 12 amino acids. The germline V and J ends were trimmed by 1 base and 8 bases, with 8 bases remaining between them. Per the germline V gene, CDR1 is SGHTA and CDR2 is FQGNSA. These data belong to a study of patients and donors after allogeneic stem cell transplantation. TCRdb called the RT-PCR reads again in MiXCR, with one record for every CDR3 protein. The table shows approximately 210,000 distinct CDR3 sequences, with 41% occurring only once. The sequenced sample was blood, either unsorted or a sorted T cell fraction (not recorded which). V and J are TRBV7-2 and TRBJ1-2; no clear D. The receptor was isolated from a human donor who was either an allogeneic HSCT recipient or a stem cell or donor lymphocyte infusion donor (not recorded which). It is not recorded whose cells these are; they may come from a transplant donor. The CDR3 sequence is CASSLEGLGYTF. The DNA for the CDR3 is TGTGCCAGCAGCTTAGAAGGTCTGGGCTACACCTTC. The complete variable domain, with remaining parts taken from reference TRBV7-2 and TRBJ1-2, reads GAGVSQSPSNKVTEKGKDVELRCDPISGHTALYWYRQSLGQGLEFLIYFQGNSAPDKSGLPSDRFSAERTGGSVSTLTIQRTQQEDSAVYLCASSLEGLGYTFGSGTRLTVV.